The next 21 T cell receptor beta chains were all read from a single sample in a study of T cells in narcolepsy. The assay was immunoSEQ multiplex PCR, and TCRdb's table has in-frame clones only and misses some. The table records roughly 34,000 clones, under 90% of them present only once. Sequenced sample: CD45RA- memory CD4+ T cells from PBMCs. Receptors originate from a human donor with narcolepsy.

The chain couples TRBV7-2 to TRBJ1-4; D is unclear. V was pared by 2 bases and J by 6 bases, with 16 bases between. CDR3 length: 16 residues. Germline values: CDR1 SGHTA, CDR2 FQGNSA. CDR3 protein: CASSLSRNTRHEKLFF. In DNA, the CDR3 is TGTGCCAGCAGCTTAAGCCGTAATACACGACATGAAAAACTGTTTTTT.

This rearrangement joins TRBV21-1 to TRBJ1-5; TRBD1 is taken as the D call from the table, unchecked against the DNA. TRBV21-1 is reported as a pseudogene. This CDR3 comprises 16 residues. The DNA of the CDR3 is TGTGCCAGCAGCAACAATAAAGGGGGATACAATCAGCCCCAGCATTTT. As protein: CASSNNKGGYNQPQHF.

Only one count was recorded for this clone. This chain joins TRBV12-1 and TRBJ1-2; no DNA check was done on the table's D call, TRBD1. TRBV12-1 is a pseudogene. The CDR3 totals 13 residues. Here the CDR3 reads CASRSDRTYGYTF. The CDR3 coding sequence is TGTGCCAGCAGATCGGACAGGACCTATGGCTACACCTTC.

This rearrangement joins TRBV19 to TRBJ1-1, with 9 bases matching TRBD1. This CDR3 has 16 amino acids. J lost 0 bases, V lost 4 bases, and 6 bases had no gene match. In germline, CDR1 is LNHDA, CDR2 SQIVND (reference sequence). The CDR3: CASSTQGQGLNTEAFF. CDR3 DNA sequence: TGTGCCAGTAGTACCCAGGGACAGGGTTTGAACACTGAAGCTTTCTTT. Supplemented by reference TRBV19 and TRBJ1-1, the full variable domain reads DGGITQSPKYLFRKEGQNVTLSCEQNLNHDAMYWYRQDPGQGLRLIYYSQIVNDFQKGDIAEGYSVSREKKESFPLTVTSAQKNPTAFYLCASSTQGQGLNTEAFFGQGTRLTVV.

This chain joins TRBV6-1 and TRBJ2-7; no definite D call. Trimming took 6 bases from V and 3 from J, leaving 12 bases between them. The CDR3 extends over 13 amino acids. CDR1 is MNHNS, CDR2 SASEGT, per germline. As DNA, the CDR3 is TGTGCCAGCAGGGACCCTTTATACTACGAGCAGTACGTC. Its translation is CASRDPLYYEQYV.

V gene TRBV7-9 combines with J gene TRBJ1-1; perhaps TRBD1 as D (5 bases). Germline V gene data show CDR1 as SEHNR and CDR2 as FQNEAQ (reference sequence). The length of the CDR3 is 16 residues. The V and J ends lost 5 bases and 4 bases respectively, with 20 bases between them. The CDR3 coding sequence is TGTGCCAGCAGCAAAAGCCAATCCAGGGTGGTCACTGAAGCTTTCTTT. Translated: CASSKSQSRVVTEAFF.

J is TRBJ1-4 and V is TRBV4-2, with TRBD1 matching 9 bases. Germline V gene data show CDR1 as LGHNA and CDR2 as YNFKEQ. The V gene end was trimmed by 3 bases and the J gene end by 5 bases; junction bases not matched to a gene: 1. CDR3 length: 14 residues. Here the CDR3 DNA reads TGTGCCAGCAGCCAGGGACAGGGAAATGAAAAACTGTTTTTT. Translated, it gives CASSQGQGNEKLFF.

The genes are TRBV6-1 and TRBJ2-7; maybe TRBD2 (6 bases). The CDR3 is made up of 14 amino acids. Per germline, CDR1 MNHNS and CDR2 SASEGT. Trimming took off 3 bases at V and 6 bases at J, with 15 bases between the two ends. CDR3 amino acids: CASSEGGRTFEQYF. The CDR3 DNA follows: TGTGCCAGCAGTGAGGGGGGAAGGACATTCGAGCAGTACTTC.

The rearrangement links TRBV7-3 to TRBJ2-2; 7 bases map to TRBD2. There are 16 residues in the CDR3. Germline trimming cut 4 bases from V and 8 bases from J; bases unmatched to any gene: 13. CDR1 and CDR2 (germline): SGHTA, FQGTGA. The CDR3 is CASSSGVAGLRGELFF. The DNA for the CDR3 is TGTGCCAGCAGCTCCGGGGTAGCGGGCTTGCGTGGGGAGCTGTTTTTT.

The V gene is TRBV19, the J gene TRBJ2-3, with TRBD2 identical over 9 bases. The CDR3 length is 16 residues. Trimming took 4 bases from V and 6 from J; bases not matched to a gene: 11. Looked up from germline, CDR1 is LNHDA and CDR2 is SQIVND (reference sequence). CDR3 protein: CASSTRAGGGLDTQYF. DNA for the CDR3: TGTGCCAGTAGTACCCGAGCGGGGGGCGGTCTGGATACGCAGTATTTT.

This rearrangement joins TRBV4-2 to TRBJ1-2; 9 nucleotides agree with TRBD1. After removal of 2 bases from V and 3 bases from J, the junction contained 7 bases not matched to a gene. Germline CDR1 is LGHNA and CDR2 is YNFKEQ. CDR3 length: 16 residues. The CDR3 DNA reads TGTGCCAGCAGCCAACGTAGGGACAGGGTCGACTATGGCTACACCTTC. It yields the protein CASSQRRDRVDYGYTF.

V and J are TRBV7-9 and TRBJ2-7, with 7 bases aligning to TRBD2. CDR3 length equals 13 residues. The V segment lost 9 bases and the J segment 5 bases; nucleotides outside the gene matches: 10. The germline V gene has CDR1 SEHNR and CDR2 FQNEAQ (reference sequence). CDR3 nucleotide sequence: TGTGCCAGTACCGGGGGGTTCTGGGACGAGCAGTACTTC. Translated: CASTGGFWDEQYF.

This chain uses TRBV6-1 with TRBJ1-4, with D possibly matching TRBD1 (6 bases). The germline V and J ends were trimmed by 6 bases and 7 bases, with 15 bases remaining between them. The CDR3 runs to 14 residues. Germline values: CDR1 MNHNS, CDR2 SASEGT. The CDR3 DNA reads as TGTGCCAGCAGAGATACAGGGTCAAGTGAAAAACTGTTTTTT. Translating gives CASRDTGSSEKLFF.

The chain employs TRBV5-1 and TRBJ1-1; perhaps TRBD1 as D (5 bases). This CDR3 has 12 residues. From germline, CDR1 is SGHRS and CDR2 YFSETQ. Trimming removed 4 bases at V and 4 bases at J, with 8 bases between. The CDR3 DNA sequence: TGCGCCAGCAGCGAGAGGGGCACTGAAGCTTTCTTT. Translated, it gives CASSERGTEAFF.

The V gene is TRBV5-1, the J gene TRBJ2-6; no definite D call. Trimming stripped 0 bases from V and 2 bases from J, with 6 bases between. The CDR3 extends over 15 amino acids. Per the germline V gene, CDR1 is SGHRS and CDR2 is YFSETQ. CDR3 residues: CASSLVQPGANVLTF. In nucleotides, the CDR3 is TGCGCCAGCAGCTTGGTTCAACCTGGGGCCAACGTCCTGACTTTC.

The table lists this clone with a few counts. The gene calls are TRBV14 and TRBJ2-7, with D perhaps matching TRBD1 (5 bases). CDR3 length: 11 amino acids. Trimming cost V 1 base and J 11 bases, with 9 bases left between them. From germline, CDR1 is SGHDN and CDR2 FVKESK. CDR3 sequence (DNA): TGTGCCAGCAGCCAAGTGGACAAGAAGTACTTC. The encoded protein is CASSQVDKKYF.

This clone has a single count. The chain is built from TRBV19 and TRBJ1-6; 7 bases are a match to TRBD1. There are 16 residues in the CDR3. The trim removed 6 bases at V and 7 bases at J, leaving 12 bases unmatched. Per the germline V gene, CDR1 is LNHDA and CDR2 is SQIVND (reference sequence). CDR3 coding DNA: TGTGCCAGTAGGACAGGGACAGCCTTTGGAAATTCACCCCTCCACTTT. Translating it yields CASRTGTAFGNSPLHF.

Only a few counts were recorded for this clone. The chain carries TRBV6-5 and TRBJ2-3; 12 nucleotides match TRBD2. V was clipped by 4 bases and J by 6 bases; unmatched bases: 8. CDR1 is MNHEY, CDR2 SVGAGI, per germline. The CDR3 spans 16 residues. CDR3 DNA sequence: TGTGCCAGCAGTTCTCGACTAGCGGGGGAAGTTGATACGCAGTATTTT. Encoded protein: CASSSRLAGEVDTQYF.

This clone has more than one count but fewer than ten. The J gene is TRBJ1-6, the V gene TRBV5-4; D gene ambiguous. CDR1 SGHNT and CDR2 YYREEE come from the germline V gene (reference sequence). The CDR3 contains 13 residues. V lost 0 bases, J lost 8 bases, and 6 bases lay in between. CDR3 protein: CASSLDSYSPLHF. The CDR3 DNA is TGTGCCAGCAGCTTGGACAGTTATTCACCCCTCCACTTT.

The CDR3 DNA reads as TGTGCCAGCAGCTTAGTTAGCGGGGGGGCTAGTAATGAGCAGTTCTTC. This codes for CASSLVSGGASNEQFF. The chain couples TRBV7-2 to TRBJ2-1, with TRBD2 identical over 11 bases. Germline V gene lookup returns CDR1 SGHTA and CDR2 FQGNSA. The J segment lost 7 bases and the V segment lost 1 base, leaving 6 bases of the junction unmatched. The CDR3 sequence is 16 residues long. Filled out from reference TRBV7-2 and TRBJ2-1, the complete variable domain reads GAGVSQSPSNKVTEKGKDVELRCDPISGHTALYWYRQSLGQGLEFLIYFQGNSAPDKSGLPSDRFSAERTGGSVSTLTIQRTQQEDSAVYLCASSLVSGGASNEQFFGPGTRLTVL.

This clone appeared a few times. In the same sample, other DNA sequences code for this CDR3. The chain is built from TRBV27 and TRBJ2-2, with D possibly TRBD1 on 6 matching bases. The V and J ends lost 3 bases and 5 bases respectively, with 10 bases between them. This CDR3 spans 14 amino acids. Germline V CDR1 and CDR2: MNHEY, SMNVEV (reference sequence). This CDR3 reads CASSFTQGTGELFF. The CDR3 DNA follows: TGTGCCAGCAGTTTCACACAGGGAACCGGGGAGCTGTTTTTT.